One and the same sample provided the 7 T cell receptor beta chains below, sequenced in a study of blood T cell repertoires in COVID-19. Profiling relied on immunoSEQ multiplex PCR, and the TCRdb table lists in-frame clones only, not all of them. The table shows tens of thousands of clones, with 82% occurring only once. Specimen: peripheral blood. These receptors came from a human donor in a cohort sampled during active COVID-19.

The sample holds a few counts of this clone. The rearrangement uses TRBV3-1 (or the pseudogene TRBV3-2) and TRBJ2-1, with TRBD2 matching over 11 bases. The length of the CDR3 is 19 residues. Trimming at V came to 0 bases and at J to 9 bases, leaving 16 bases not matched to a gene. Germline lookup yields CDR1 LGHDT and CDR2 YNNKEL (reference sequence). CDR3 sequence: CASSQEPRPGLAALSEQFF. CDR3 in DNA: TGTGCCAGCAGCCAAGAACCAAGACCGGGACTAGCGGCCCTAAGTGAGCAGTTCTTC.

J is TRBJ2-7 and V is TRBV7-8; 9 bases are a match to TRBD1. V was clipped by 4 bases and J by 7 bases; unmatched bases: 11. The CDR3 totals 15 residues. Germline V gene sequence: CDR1 SGHVS, CDR2 FQNEAQ. The CDR3 sequence is CASSSGTGWAQEQYF. The CDR3 DNA reads TGTGCCAGCAGCTCCGGGACAGGGTGGGCTCAGGAGCAGTACTTC.

The genes are TRBV28 and TRBJ2-2, with TRBD1 identical over 7 bases. CDR3 length: 14 amino acids. The junction had 1 base not matched to a gene; V was cut back by 0 bases and J by 6 bases. Germline assignment: CDR1 MDHEN and CDR2 SYDVKM. The CDR3, as DNA: TGTGCCAGCAGTTTATGGGGACAGCCCGGGGAGCTGTTTTTT. This translates into CASSLWGQPGELFF.

This clone was recorded only once. The CDR3, as DNA: TGTGCCAGCAGTTTAGTACAGGGGGCAGGGGACACTGAAGCTTTCTTT. Its protein product is CASSLVQGAGDTEAFF. J is TRBJ1-1 and V is TRBV28; 9 positions agree with TRBD1. V dropped 2 bases and J dropped 3; count of bases not matched to a gene: 7. The CDR3 spans 16 residues. Germline V gives CDR1 MDHEN, CDR2 SYDVKM.

The V and J genes are TRBV7-8 and TRBJ1-1; TRBD1 might be the D (6 bases). CDR3 length: 15 residues. Trimming pared 5 bases from V and 0 bases from J, leaving 13 bases between. CDR1 is SGHVS and CDR2 is FQNEAQ in the germline V gene. The DNA of the CDR3 is TGTGCCAGCAGCCCAGGACAGACAATGAACACTGAAGCTTTCTTT. It encodes CASSPGQTMNTEAFF.

This clone was seen a handful of times. V and J are TRBV7-3 and TRBJ1-1, with TRBD1 as a possible D gene (6 bases). Between the trimmed V and J ends, which lost 4 bases and 4 bases, there was a span of 13 bases. Germline assignment: CDR1 SGHTA and CDR2 FQGTGA. The CDR3 is made up of 14 amino acids. The CDR3 protein is CASSSRGSGTEAFF. CDR3 sequence (DNA): TGTGCCAGCAGCTCCAGGGGTAGTGGCACTGAAGCTTTCTTT.

V and J are TRBV7-8 and TRBJ1-2, with no clear D. Trimming took 0 bases from V and 8 from J, leaving 7 bases between them. The CDR3 spans 12 residues. CDR1 is SGHVS and CDR2 is FQNEAQ in the germline V gene. The CDR3: CASSLARGGYTF. The DNA of the CDR3 is TGTGCCAGCAGCTTAGCTCGGGGAGGCTACACCTTC.